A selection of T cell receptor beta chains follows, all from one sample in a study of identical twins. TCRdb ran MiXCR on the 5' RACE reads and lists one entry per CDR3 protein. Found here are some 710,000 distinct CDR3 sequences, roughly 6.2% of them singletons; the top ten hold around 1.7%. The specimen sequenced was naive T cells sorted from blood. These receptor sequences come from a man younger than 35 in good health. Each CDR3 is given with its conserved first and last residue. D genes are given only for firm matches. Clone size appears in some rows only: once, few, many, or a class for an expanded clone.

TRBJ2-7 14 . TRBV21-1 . CAPRPRSPDYEQYF TGTGCCCCGAGGCCCCGTAGCCCCGACTACGAGCAGTACTTC
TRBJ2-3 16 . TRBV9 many CASSLLAGARGDTQYF TGTGCCAGCAGCCTCCTGGCCGGGGCCAGGGGAGATACGCAGTATTTT
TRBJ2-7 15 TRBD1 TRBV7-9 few CASSTSGDRGYEQYF TGTGCCAGCAGCACCTCCGGGGACAGGGGGTACGAGCAGTACTTC
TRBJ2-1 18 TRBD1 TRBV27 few CASSLLSFGTGSDNEQFF TGTGCCAGCAGTTTGTTGTCTTTCGGGACAGGGTCTGACAATGAGCAGTTCTTC
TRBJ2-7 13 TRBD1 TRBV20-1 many CSASRGGVDEQYF TGCAGTGCTAGTAGAGGGGGCGTCGACGAGCAGTACTTC
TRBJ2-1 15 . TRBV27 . CASSFQQGLRDEQFF TGTGCCAGCAGTTTTCAGCAGGGCCTCCGAGATGAGCAGTTCTTC
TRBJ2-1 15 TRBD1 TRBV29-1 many CSYRGGTGGSDEQFF TGCAGCTACCGAGGAGGGACAGGGGGGTCGGATGAGCAGTTCTTC
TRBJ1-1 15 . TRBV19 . CASSAPLLTNTEAFF TGTGCCAGTAGTGCCCCCTTGTTGACGAACACTGAAGCTTTCTTT
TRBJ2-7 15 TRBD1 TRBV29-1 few CSVEMRQGSLREQYF TGCAGCGTTGAAATGAGACAGGGTTCCCTACGGGAGCAGTACTTC
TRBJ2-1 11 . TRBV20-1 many CSTQESNEQFF TGCAGTACCCAAGAGTCGAATGAGCAGTTCTTC
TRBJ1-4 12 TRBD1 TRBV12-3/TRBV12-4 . CASNRGVGKLFF TGTGCCAGCAACAGGGGAGTAGGAAAACTGTTTTTT
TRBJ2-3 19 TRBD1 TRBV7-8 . CASSLAKQGAHPSTDTQYF TGTGCCAGCAGCTTAGCGAAACAGGGGGCCCACCCTAGCACAGATACGCAGTATTTT
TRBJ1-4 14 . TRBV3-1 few CASRITGSNEKLFF TGTGCCAGCAGGATTACAGGGTCCAATGAAAAACTGTTTTTT
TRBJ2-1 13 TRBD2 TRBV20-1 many CSAREGSGSRQFF TGCAGTGCCAGGGAGGGTAGCGGGAGTAGGCAGTTCTTC
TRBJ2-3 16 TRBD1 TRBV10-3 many CAISETQGQNTDTQYF TGTGCCATCAGTGAGACCCAGGGACAGAACACAGATACGCAGTATTTT
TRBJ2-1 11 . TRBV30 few CAWKVGYEQFF TGTGCCTGGAAGGTCGGCTATGAGCAGTTCTTC
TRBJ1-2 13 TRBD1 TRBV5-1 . CASSYQTGEGYTF TGCGCCAGCAGCTACCAGACAGGGGAAGGCTACACCTTC
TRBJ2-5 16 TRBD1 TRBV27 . CASSFWDRTRGETQYF TGTGCCAGCAGTTTCTGGGACAGAACGAGGGGAGAGACCCAGTACTTC
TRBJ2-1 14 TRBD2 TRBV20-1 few CSAGGTSGYNEQFF TGCAGTGCAGGGGGGACTAGCGGATACAATGAGCAGTTCTTC
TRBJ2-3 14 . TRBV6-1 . CASSVGSSTDTQYF TGTGCCAGCAGTGTGGGCAGTAGCACAGATACGCAGTATTTT
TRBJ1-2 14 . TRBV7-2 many CASSLVKGDYGYTF TGTGCCAGCAGCTTAGTGAAGGGAGACTATGGCTACACCTTC
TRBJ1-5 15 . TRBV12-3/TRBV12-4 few CASSFKGRADQPQHF TGTGCCAGCAGTTTTAAGGGGCGCGCTGATCAGCCCCAGCATTTT
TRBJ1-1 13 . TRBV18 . CASSPPSEAVAFF TGTGCCAGCTCACCACCATCAGAAGCGGTAGCTTTCTTT
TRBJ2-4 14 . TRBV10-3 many CAISESMGDNIQYF TGTGCCATCAGTGAGTCGATGGGGGATAACATTCAGTACTTC
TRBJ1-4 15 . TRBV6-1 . CASSPLYGGFEKLFF TGTGCCAGCAGTCCCCTGTACGGGGGGTTTGAAAAACTGTTTTTT
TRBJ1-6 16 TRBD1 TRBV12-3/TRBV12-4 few CASSKTGSSYNSPLHF TGTGCCAGCAGTAAGACAGGGAGCTCCTATAATTCACCCCTCCACTTT
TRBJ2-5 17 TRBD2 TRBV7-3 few CAPRALAGFHCQETQYF TGTGCCCCCCGAGCTCTAGCGGGATTTCATTGCCAAGAGACCCAGTACTTC
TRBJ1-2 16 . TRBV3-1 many CASSQEPGQPNYGYTF TGTGCCAGCAGCCAAGAACCCGGACAGCCTAACTATGGCTACACCTTC
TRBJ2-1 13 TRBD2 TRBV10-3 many CATLLAGDNEQFF TGTGCCACTCTCCTAGCGGGAGACAATGAGCAGTTCTTC